The 25 T cell receptor beta chains listed next were all sequenced from one sample in a study of T-cell reconstitution after alpha-beta-depleted transplantation in children. Unique molecular identifiers tagged the TCRbeta library. TCRdb analysed the PCR reads with MiXCR anew, one entry per CDR3 protein. The sample lists 490,000 or so distinct CDR3 sequences, approximately 13% occurring once. Here the sequenced sample was PBMCs from the stem cell graft donor, taken from the stem cell graft. Receptors were obtained from a human donor who donated a stem cell graft to a child with combined immunodeficiency.

About this clonotype: The junction and the germline gene differ at one end; a read error may be behind it. V is TRBV27 and J is TRBJ2-7; no clear D gene. The germline gives CDR1 MNHEY, CDR2 SMNVEV (reference sequence). CDR3 length equals 13 residues. The CDR3 protein is CPSSLSGSYEQYF. The CDR3 DNA follows: TGTCCCAGCAGTTTATCCGGATCCTACGAGCAGTACTTC.

This sequence joins TRBV7-9 and TRBJ2-1, with 9 bases that match TRBD2. The CDR3 runs 16 residues. V gave up 3 bases and J gave up 6 bases; unmatched junction bases: 9. CDR1 and CDR2 from the germline V gene are SEHNR and FQNEAQ (reference sequence). CDR3 nucleotides: TGTGCCAGCAGCTTGAGAGGACTAGCGCACGTCAATGAGCAGTTCTTC. Amino acid sequence: CASSLRGLAHVNEQFF.

This clonotype came up many times. The chain uses TRBV20-1 and TRBJ2-3; D gene uncertain. Deletions cut 1 base from V and 10 bases from J, with 9 bases between. The CDR3 runs 11 residues. The V gene's germline CDR1 is DFQATT and CDR2 SNEGSKA (reference sequence). The CDR3 DNA reads as TGCAGTGCTAGAGGGCTAGAGGCGCAGTATTTT. The encoded protein is CSARGLEAQYF.

DNA for the CDR3: TGCAGCGTTGAGGGGACTAGCGGGAGGGGCTACAATGAGCAGTTCTTC. It specifies CSVEGTSGRGYNEQFF. The chain links TRBV29-1 to TRBJ2-1, with 16 bases identical to TRBD2. After removal of 3 bases from V and 3 bases from J, the junction contained 2 bases not matched to a gene. Germline CDR1 SQVTM, CDR2 ANQGSEA. This CDR3 comprises 16 residues.

This clonotype came up many times. The genes are TRBV12-3 or TRBV12-4 and TRBJ2-1, with 14 nucleotides matching TRBD2. Trimming cost V 5 bases and J 10 bases; bases outside gene matches: 13. The CDR3 contains 17 residues. The CDR3 here is CASSPYPGLAGVREQFF. The CDR3 nucleotides read TGTGCCAGCAGTCCCTACCCGGGACTAGCGGGAGTGAGGGAGCAGTTCTTC.

This clonotype turned up a few times. The V call is TRBV6-2 or TRBV6-3, the J call TRBJ2-5, with 14 bases that match TRBD2. The CDR3 is 16 amino acids. The trim removed 5 bases at V and 4 bases at J, leaving 6 bases unmatched. Germline assignment: CDR1 MNHEY and CDR2 SVGEGT. The CDR3 DNA follows: TGTGCCAGCAGTGGACTAGCGGGAGGCCCCGGAGAGACCCAGTACTTC. The encoded protein is CASSGLAGGPGETQYF.

The rearrangement uses TRBV20-1 and TRBJ2-3; D is perhaps TRBD2 (5 bases). The CDR3 has 14 residues. CDR1 and CDR2 (germline): DFQATT, SNEGSKA (reference sequence). Between the trimmed V and J ends, which lost 6 bases and 4 bases, there was a span of 17 bases. The CDR3 DNA follows: TGCAGTGCCACCGGCTTAGGAGGTTCAGATACGCAGTATTTT. Residues: CSATGLGGSDTQYF.

Of note for this clonotype: The DNA is left out, because the CDR3 cannot be placed on it with certainty; the CDR3 is given as TCRdb lists it. This CDR3 is CSVDPQWGGGTFF. The gene calls are TRBV29-1 and TRBJ1-1; TRBD1 was called by the table and not checked on the DNA. 13 amino acids form the CDR3, both terminal residues included. The germline V gene encodes CDR1 SQVTM and CDR2 ANQGSEA.

This clonotype was seen only a few times. The V gene is TRBV6-5, the J gene TRBJ2-5, with TRBD1 matching over 7 bases. The ends lost 2 bases at V and 5 bases at J; junction bases unmatched: 11. The germline gives CDR1 MNHEY, CDR2 SVGAGI. CDR3 size: 16 residues. The CDR3 DNA sequence: TGTGCCAGCAGTTACGCCTGGTCGACAGGGCGGGAGACCCAGTACTTC. Its protein product is CASSYAWSTGRETQYF.

This rearrangement joins TRBV11-2 to TRBJ2-3; D is perhaps TRBD2 (6 bases). Trimming left V 1 base short and J 4 bases short, with 9 bases between. CDR3 length equals 14 residues. Looked up from germline, CDR1 is SGHAT and CDR2 is FQNNGV. The CDR3 DNA follows: TGTGCCAGCAGCTTAGGTCCGGGAGCAGATACGCAGTATTTT. It translates to CASSLGPGADTQYF.

The genes are TRBV5-1 and TRBJ1-2, with D perhaps TRBD1 (6 bases). Germline V gives CDR1 SGHRS, CDR2 YFSETQ. Trimming took 4 bases from V and 4 from J, leaving 14 bases between them. The CDR3 is 14 amino acids. The CDR3 region is CASSREQGFYGYTF. CDR3 in DNA: TGCGCCAGCAGCAGAGAACAGGGATTCTATGGCTACACCTTC.

This clonotype was counted between two and nine times. The rearrangement links TRBV29-1 to TRBJ2-1, with D perhaps matching TRBD1 or TRBD2 (7 bases each). CDR3 length: 11 residues. V was cut by 6 bases and J by 9 bases, with 12 bases left in between. CDR1 SQVTM and CDR2 ANQGSEA come from the germline V gene. This CDR3 reads CSVDREGEQFF. CDR3 nucleotides: TGCAGCGTCGACAGGGAGGGTGAGCAGTTCTTC.

V gene TRBV11-1 combines with J gene TRBJ2-3, with 7 bases fitting TRBD2. The V gene's germline CDR1 is SGHAT and CDR2 FQDESV (reference sequence). The V segment lost 8 bases and the J segment 3 bases; nucleotides outside the gene matches: 8. This CDR3 comprises 14 residues. For the CDR3, the DNA is TGTGCCAGCGCCCGGGGGGTAGATACAGATACGCAGTATTTT. It is translated as CASARGVDTDTQYF.

The sample holds many counts of this clonotype. V usage is TRBV24-1 and J usage is TRBJ2-1; 9 bases are a match to TRBD2. V lost 1 base to trimming and J lost 7 bases; unmatched junction nucleotides: 4. Per the germline V gene, CDR1 is KGHDR and CDR2 is SFDVKD. The CDR3 spans 15 residues. The CDR3 DNA follows: TGTGCCACCAGTGATTTACGGCGGGAGGGGAATGAGCAGTTCTTC. Its translation is CATSDLRREGNEQFF.

The V gene is TRBV7-9, the J gene TRBJ2-7; D is possibly TRBD1 (5 bases). The germline CDR1 and CDR2 sequences are SEHNR and FQNEAQ (reference sequence). V lost 1 base and J lost 6, with 10 bases in between. The CDR3 contains 13 residues. CDR3 coding DNA: TGTGCCAGCAGCTTAGGACAGTTAAGCGAGCAGTACTTC. Translation: CASSLGQLSEQYF.

The table lists this clonotype with many counts. The V call is TRBV29-1, the J call TRBJ2-3; TRBD1 aligns across 9 bases. Germline CDR1 SQVTM, CDR2 ANQGSEA. Trimming cost V 5 bases and J 1 base; bases outside gene matches: 7. The CDR3 spans 15 residues. The CDR3 sequence is CSVSGTGSGTDTQYF. The DNA for the CDR3 is TGCAGCGTTTCCGGGACAGGGAGTGGCACAGATACGCAGTATTTT.

The J gene is TRBJ2-3, the V gene TRBV10-3; D not resolved. The CDR3 length is 11 residues. The V gene lost 3 bases and the J gene lost 7 bases, with 5 bases spanning the gap. Per germline, CDR1 ENHRY and CDR2 SYGVKD. CDR3 DNA: TGTGCCATCAGTGAAGGGAATACGCAGTATTTT. Translating it yields CAISEGNTQYF.

The chain combines TRBV3-1 with TRBJ2-5; 10 bases map to TRBD2. J was trimmed by 7 bases and V by 1 base; bases with no gene match: 12. The CDR3 extends over 17 amino acids. The germline gives CDR1 LGHDT, CDR2 YNNKEL (reference sequence). This CDR3 reads CASSQGLAGTRAWTQYF. CDR3 bases: TGTGCCAGCAGCCAAGGACTAGCGGGCACAAGGGCGTGGACCCAGTACTTC.

This clonotype appeared many times. The rearrangement joins TRBV4-2 to TRBJ2-7; 9 bases line up with TRBD2. The germline CDR1 and CDR2 sequences are LGHNA and YNFKEQ. The CDR3 has 15 amino acids. J gave up 1 base and V 0 bases, and 1 base lay outside the gene matches. The CDR3 coding sequence is TGTGCCAGCAGCCAAGATACTAGCGGGTCCTACGAGCAGTACTTC. Translating gives CASSQDTSGSYEQYF.

V usage is TRBV7-2 and J usage is TRBJ2-1, with 7 positions matching TRBD2. V shed 1 base, J shed 14 bases, and the junction held 8 bases outside the gene matches. CDR1 and CDR2 from the germline V gene are SGHTA and FQGNSA. The length of the CDR3 is 13 residues. CDR3 DNA sequence: TGTGCCAGCAGCTTAGACTCGGGAGGAAAGAAGTTCTTC. The encoded protein is CASSLDSGGKKFF.

The chain is built from TRBV5-6 and TRBJ2-7; 8 nucleotides line up with TRBD2. J was trimmed by 6 bases and V by 3 bases; bases with no gene match: 5. The CDR3 extends over 13 amino acids. Germline CDR1 reads SGHDT; CDR2 reads YYEEEE. As DNA, the CDR3 is TGTGCCAGCAGCTCGGGGGGGAGTGGCGAGCAGTACTTC. Residues: CASSSGGSGEQYF.

The chain recombines TRBV30 with TRBJ1-2; D might be TRBD1 (5 bases). V dropped 1 base and J dropped 8 bases, with 23 bases sitting between them. This CDR3 is 16 amino acids long. The germline V gene encodes CDR1 GTSNPN and CDR2 SVGIG (reference sequence). The CDR3 is CAWSGNWRQGGWGYTF. The CDR3 coding sequence is TGTGCCTGGAGTGGAAACTGGAGGCAGGGCGGATGGGGCTACACCTTC.

In regard to this clonotype: Being one base from a much bigger clone, this may be a read error. The V gene is TRBV27, the J gene TRBJ2-6; a weak D match, TRBD2 (6 bases). V was cut by 1 base and J by 7 bases, with 11 bases left in between. The CDR3 totals 15 residues. The V gene's germline CDR1 is MNHEY and CDR2 SMNVEV (reference sequence). This CDR3 is CASSLCAGGANVLTF. The CDR3, as DNA: TGTGCCAGCAGTTTATGTGCCGGGGGTGCCAACGTCCTGACTTTC.

This clonotype was detected only a few times. The rearrangement joins TRBV6-2 or TRBV6-3 to TRBJ2-2; 7 positions agree with TRBD2. The CDR3 covers 15 residues. The V and J ends lost 4 bases and 3 bases, in that order; junction bases with no gene match: 5. The V gene's germline CDR1 is MNHEY and CDR2 SVGEGT. The chain's CDR3 is CASSLTSAHTGELFF. For the CDR3, the DNA is TGTGCCAGCAGTTTAACTAGCGCTCACACCGGGGAGCTGTTTTTT.

The chain couples TRBV9 to TRBJ1-1; 9 bases line up with TRBD1. Looked up from germline, CDR1 is SGDLS and CDR2 is YYNGEE. This CDR3 is built from 15 residues. The ends lost 3 bases at V and 0 bases at J; junction bases unmatched: 3. Written as DNA, the CDR3 is TGTGCCAGCAGCGCTACAGGGGGCATGAACACTGAAGCTTTCTTT. Encoded protein: CASSATGGMNTEAFF.